The source of this T cell receptor beta chain is a study of OX40 agonist ivuxolimab in advanced cancers. General observations from the study: Expanded peripheral T cell antigen specificity was not determined.

Turning to this clone: Its antigen is unidentified.

Profiled with immunoSEQ multiplex PCR; TCRdb holds only in-frame clones, not every one. The profile shows about 79,000 clones, just over 85% of them singletons. The CDR3 spans 14 residues. V dropped 5 bases and J dropped 0 bases, with 10 bases sitting between them. The germline gives CDR1 SGHRS, CDR2 YFSETQ. This chain joins TRBV5-1 and TRBJ2-3; D is undetermined. Sample: CD4+ or CD8+ T cells sorted from blood, taken in a trial of the OX40 agonist ivuxolimab. This TCR came from an adult with an advanced solid tumor such as melanoma, head and neck, liver or kidney cancer. The CDR3, as DNA: TGCGCCAGCAGGCCCGGGTCTAGCACAGATACGCAGTATTTT. Protein sequence: CASRPGSSTDTQYF.